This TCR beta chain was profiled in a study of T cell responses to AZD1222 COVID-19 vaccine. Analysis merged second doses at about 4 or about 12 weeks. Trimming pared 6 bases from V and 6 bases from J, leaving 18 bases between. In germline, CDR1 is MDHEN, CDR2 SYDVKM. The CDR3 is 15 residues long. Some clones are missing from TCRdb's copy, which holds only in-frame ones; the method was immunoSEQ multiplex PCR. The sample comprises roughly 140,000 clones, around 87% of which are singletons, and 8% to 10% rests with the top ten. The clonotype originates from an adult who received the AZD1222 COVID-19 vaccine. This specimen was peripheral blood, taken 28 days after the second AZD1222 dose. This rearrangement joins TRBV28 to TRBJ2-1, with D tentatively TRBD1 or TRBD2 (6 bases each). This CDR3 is CASSLGGWLGNEQFF. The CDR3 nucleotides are TGTGCCAGCAGCTTAGGGGGGTGGCTCGGCAATGAGCAGTTCTTC.